The clone carrying this T cell receptor (beta chain) was seen many times. This record comes from a study of T cells in Graves' hyperthyroidism and ophthalmopathy. Authors of the study amplified TCR beta CDR3 regions from RNA transcripts. The primer set for the first-round RT-PCR of the TCR CDR3 was HTBI. MiXCR was run by TCRdb on the multiplex PCR reads, yielding one entry per CDR3 protein. Of 250,000 to 400,000 distinct CDR3 sequences in the sample, 12% to 15% were seen once. Clinical Activity Scores of at least 3, NOSPECS grades of at least 4 and durations under 3 months characterized ophthalmopathy patients. This TCR came from a middle-aged woman with Graves' ophthalmopathy. The source material was blood.

The CDR3: CASSLSSDSSYNSPLHF. For the CDR3, the DNA is TGCGCCAGCAGCTTGTCGTCAGACAGCTCCTATAATTCACCCCTCCACTTT. The rearrangement joins TRBV5-1 to TRBJ1-6; TRBD1 might be the D (5 bases). Germline V gene sequence: CDR1 SGHRS, CDR2 YFSETQ. The CDR3 totals 17 residues. V was cut by 1 base and J by 0 bases, with 11 bases left in between.